The rows below give T cell receptor beta chains drawn from one sample of a study of blood T cell repertoires in COVID-19. Profiling relied on immunoSEQ multiplex PCR, and the TCRdb table lists in-frame clones only, not all of them. The table lists approximately 150,000 clones, roughly 87% of them singletons. The specimen sequenced was PBMCs or T cells enriched from blood (not recorded which). These receptors came from a woman between 40 and 55 years old who had been exposed to COVID-19. The CDR3 runs from the conserved cysteine through the conserved F or W. Each record gives: V gene, J gene, clone size, CDR3 protein. Clone size is given for some rows only: seen once, a few or many times, or a class if the clone is expanded.

TRBV9,TRBJ2-7,-,CASSAGAGFNYEQYF
TRBV28,TRBJ1-6,-,CASSPRDRDNSPLHF
TRBV3-1/TRBV3-2,TRBJ2-1,-,CASNQGASGRDEQFF
TRBV6-5,TRBJ1-2,-,CASTLGRGLYGYTF
TRBV5-1,TRBJ2-1,-,CASSLDRFYNEQFF
TRBV24-1,TRBJ1-4,-,CATSDLGPTGRGLFDEKLFF
TRBV29-1,TRBJ1-3,-,CSVSAQGAIANTIYF
TRBV4-1,TRBJ1-2,-,CASSQEPALYGYTF
TRBV5-1,TRBJ1-1,-,CASSLPGRTEAFF
TRBV27,TRBJ2-7,-,CASSFLRDSVVKQYF
TRBV28,TRBJ1-4,-,CASSSTSHGSHWEKLFF
TRBV27,TRBJ2-7,-,CASSSPGQGSYEQYF
TRBV7-3,TRBJ2-3,once,CASSRGDTRTDTQYF
TRBV7-9,TRBJ1-3,-,CASSSYGTGGYGNTIYF
TRBV27,TRBJ1-1,-,CASSPGGFTEAFF
TRBV5-1,TRBJ2-7,few,CASSWQGWEQYF
TRBV12-5,TRBJ2-3,-,CASGSRTASTDTQYF
TRBV10-1,TRBJ2-3,-,CASSIGTGETDTQYF
TRBV24-1,TRBJ2-1,-,CATKGAGGNEQFF
TRBV28,TRBJ1-1,-,CASSIDGNTEAFF
TRBV7-2,TRBJ2-7,-,CASSLDWDEQYF
TRBV5-5,TRBJ1-4,once,CASSWAGGTNEKLFF
TRBV21-1,TRBJ1-2,-,CASSMRTDGYTF
TRBV6-5,TRBJ1-2,-,CASSSTGSANYGYTF
TRBV4-1,TRBJ1-1,-,CASSLPLGREAFF
TRBV5-1,TRBJ1-1,-,CASSLDSNTEAFF
TRBV28,TRBJ2-3,-,CASSSHGAGARSDTQYF
TRBV27,TRBJ2-7,-,CASSFSGRGEQYF
TRBV6-5,TRBJ1-1,-,CASRADRWNTEAFF